This T cell receptor (beta chain) was obtained from a study of early T cells in non-severe SARS-CoV-2 infection. Study details: The input, bulk RNA from unsorted whole blood, was sequenced, and chains were unpaired.

This clonotype was seen more than once but under ten times. Its cognate antigen is unknown. General study points: Missing private and CD4 specificities, VDJdb matching favored anti-spike CD8 responses.

Researchers tagged individual cDNA molecules with unique molecular identifiers. MiXCR, run by TCRdb on the 5' RACE reads, gives a single entry per CDR3 protein. The table lists 45,000 to 75,000 distinct CDR3 sequences, about 9.8% of them singletons. Germline assignment: CDR1 MNHEY and CDR2 SVGEGT. This CDR3 region has 15 residues. With V trimmed by 5 bases and J by 5 bases, 11 bases remained unmatched. The chain combines TRBV6-2 or TRBV6-3 with TRBJ2-7; 8 bases agree with TRBD1. The sample taken for sequencing was whole blood. This TCR derives from an adult who was a healthcare worker with PCR-confirmed SARS-CoV-2 infection or an uninfected control (not recorded which). The CDR3 is CASSKGQGESDEQYF. CDR3 sequence (DNA): TGTGCCAGCAGTAAAGGACAGGGAGAATCCGACGAGCAGTACTTC.